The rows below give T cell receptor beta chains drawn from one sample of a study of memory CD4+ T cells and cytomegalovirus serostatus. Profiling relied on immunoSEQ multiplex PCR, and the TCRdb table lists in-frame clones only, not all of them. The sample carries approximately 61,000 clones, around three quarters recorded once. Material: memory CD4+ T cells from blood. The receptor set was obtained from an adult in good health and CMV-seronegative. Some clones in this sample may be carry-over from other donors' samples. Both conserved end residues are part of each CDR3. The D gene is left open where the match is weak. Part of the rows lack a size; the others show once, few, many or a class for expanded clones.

CDR3nt: TGTGCCAGCAGTGACTTGGGAAGAGCTAATGAAAAACTGTTTTTT
CDR3aa: CASSDLGRANEKLFF
j_gene: TRBJ1-4
d_gene: .
abundance: once
v_gene: TRBV2

CDR3nt: TGCAGCGTTGACAGTAGTGGAGAGACCCAGTACTTC
CDR3aa: CSVDSSGETQYF
j_gene: TRBJ2-5
d_gene: .
abundance: .
v_gene: TRBV29-1

CDR3nt: TGTGCCAGCAGCCGGGACAGGGATGGCTACGAGCAGTACTTC
CDR3aa: CASSRDRDGYEQYF
j_gene: TRBJ2-7
d_gene: TRBD1
abundance: once
v_gene: TRBV6-1

CDR3nt: TGTGCCAGCAGCCGAACAGCGAACACTGAAGCTTTCTTT
CDR3aa: CASSRTANTEAFF
j_gene: TRBJ1-1
d_gene: .
abundance: .
v_gene: TRBV7-2

CDR3nt: TGTGCCAGCAAGTCCGGGGAGTTAAGCTCTGGGGCCAACGTCCTGACTTTC
CDR3aa: CASKSGELSSGANVLTF
j_gene: TRBJ2-6
d_gene: .
abundance: .
v_gene: TRBV28

CDR3nt: TGTGCCAGCAGCTCCCCTGATTTGAGTTCACCCCTCCACTTT
CDR3aa: CASSSPDLSSPLHF
j_gene: TRBJ1-6
d_gene: .
abundance: .
v_gene: TRBV5-6

CDR3nt: TGTGCCAGCAGTGGCAGGGCTTGGGCTGGGGAGCTGTTTTTT
CDR3aa: CASSGRAWAGELFF
j_gene: TRBJ2-2
d_gene: .
abundance: .
v_gene: TRBV28

CDR3nt: TGTGCCAGCTCACCACCCCTAGGGACAGGGAACTATGGCTACACCTTC
CDR3aa: CASSPPLGTGNYGYTF
j_gene: TRBJ1-2
d_gene: TRBD1
abundance: .
v_gene: TRBV18

CDR3nt: TGTGCCAGCACCCAGACAGGGATGGACTATGGCTACACCTTC
CDR3aa: CASTQTGMDYGYTF
j_gene: TRBJ1-2
d_gene: TRBD1
abundance: .
v_gene: TRBV28

CDR3nt: TGTGCCAGCAGTGCCGACCGGACAGGGGGCCAGTTCTTC
CDR3aa: CASSADRTGGQFF
j_gene: TRBJ2-1
d_gene: TRBD1
abundance: .
v_gene: TRBV6-4

CDR3nt: TGTGCCAGCAGCTTAGGAGGGGTTGGGGAAAAACTGTTTTTT
CDR3aa: CASSLGGVGEKLFF
j_gene: TRBJ1-4
d_gene: .
abundance: .
v_gene: TRBV7-2

CDR3nt: TGTGCCAGCAGCGGGGCGGACAAACTGAAAGAGACCCAGTACTTC
CDR3aa: CASSGADKLKETQYF
j_gene: TRBJ2-5
d_gene: .
abundance: .
v_gene: TRBV27

CDR3nt: TGTGCCAGCAGCCCGAAACAGCGGCTGGGCGCTGAAGCTTTCTTT
CDR3aa: CASSPKQRLGAEAFF
j_gene: TRBJ1-1
d_gene: .
abundance: .
v_gene: TRBV7-9

CDR3nt: TGTGCCAGCAAGAAAACAGGTTTGATGTACAATGAGCAGTTCTTC
CDR3aa: CASKKTGLMYNEQFF
j_gene: TRBJ2-1
d_gene: .
abundance: few
v_gene: TRBV2

CDR3nt: TGTGCCAGCAGCCTACAGGGCCCGGGGGGCTACACCTTC
CDR3aa: CASSLQGPGGYTF
j_gene: TRBJ1-2
d_gene: .
abundance: .
v_gene: TRBV7-9

CDR3nt: TGTGCCAGCAGGGACAGGGCTACCAATCAGCCCCAGCATTTT
CDR3aa: CASRDRATNQPQHF
j_gene: TRBJ1-5
d_gene: TRBD1
abundance: few
v_gene: TRBV2

CDR3nt: TGTGCCAGCAGCTTGGAGGACGGGCTCGAGCAGTACTTC
CDR3aa: CASSLEDGLEQYF
j_gene: TRBJ2-7
d_gene: .
abundance: .
v_gene: TRBV5-4

CDR3nt: TGTGCCAGCAGCACGTACAGGGCTCAGCCCCAGCATTTT
CDR3aa: CASSTYRAQPQHF
j_gene: TRBJ1-5
d_gene: .
abundance: once
v_gene: TRBV7-2

CDR3nt: TGCGCCAGCAGCCTAGGTCCGGGGTCCCAGTACACTGAAGCTTTCTTT
CDR3aa: CASSLGPGSQYTEAFF
j_gene: TRBJ1-1
d_gene: .
abundance: many
v_gene: TRBV4-1

CDR3nt: TGTGCCAGCAGCGTAATAGTGGGCGTTGAAGCTTTCTTT
CDR3aa: CASSVIVGVEAFF
j_gene: TRBJ1-1
d_gene: .
abundance: .
v_gene: TRBV9

CDR3nt: TGTGCCTCCCGGGGGACAGAGAACAATGAGCAGTTCTTC
CDR3aa: CASRGTENNEQFF
j_gene: TRBJ2-1
d_gene: .
abundance: .
v_gene: TRBV10-3

CDR3nt: TGTGCCTGGAGGCGCCTGAACTATGGCTACACCTTC
CDR3aa: CAWRRLNYGYTF
j_gene: TRBJ1-2
d_gene: .
abundance: .
v_gene: TRBV30

CDR3nt: TGTGCCAGCTCAAAGAGGGTCGGCGACTCTGGGGCCAACGTCCTGACTTTC
CDR3aa: CASSKRVGDSGANVLTF
j_gene: TRBJ2-6
d_gene: .
abundance: .
v_gene: TRBV5-6

CDR3nt: TGTGCCAGCAGGCCACAGGATGGAAACACCATATATTTT
CDR3aa: CASRPQDGNTIYF
j_gene: TRBJ1-3
d_gene: .
abundance: .
v_gene: TRBV6-6

CDR3nt: TGTGCCAGCACGTGGGACGCCGGGGAGCTGTTTTTT
CDR3aa: CASTWDAGELFF
j_gene: TRBJ2-2
d_gene: .
abundance: .
v_gene: TRBV7-9

CDR3nt: TGTGCCAGCAGTGCGGGACAAGGCCCTCAAGAGACCCAGTACTTC
CDR3aa: CASSAGQGPQETQYF
j_gene: TRBJ2-5
d_gene: .
abundance: .
v_gene: TRBV6-1

CDR3nt: TGCGCCAGCAGTGGGGACAGATACAATGAGCAGTTCTTC
CDR3aa: CASSGDRYNEQFF
j_gene: TRBJ2-1
d_gene: TRBD1
abundance: .
v_gene: TRBV10-2

CDR3nt: TGTGCCAGCAGTGAAGCAACACGGGGAGCCAAAAACATTCAGTACTTC
CDR3aa: CASSEATRGAKNIQYF
j_gene: TRBJ2-4
d_gene: .
abundance: .
v_gene: TRBV6-1

CDR3nt: TGCAGCGTCGTACAAGCGGGAACGATCTACAATGAGCAGTTCTTC
CDR3aa: CSVVQAGTIYNEQFF
j_gene: TRBJ2-1
d_gene: TRBD2
abundance: .
v_gene: TRBV29-1

CDR3nt: TGCGCCAGCAGCCTTGGCACAGGGCGGTTTAGCTATGGCTACACCTTC
CDR3aa: CASSLGTGRFSYGYTF
j_gene: TRBJ1-2
d_gene: .
abundance: .
v_gene: TRBV5-1

CDR3nt: TGTGCCAGCAGTTTATCCCGGCAGGCGCTTTATGGCTACACCTTC
CDR3aa: CASSLSRQALYGYTF
j_gene: TRBJ1-2
d_gene: .
abundance: .
v_gene: TRBV27

CDR3nt: TGTGCCTGGAGGGCAGGGATTAACACCGGGGAGCTGTTTTTT
CDR3aa: CAWRAGINTGELFF
j_gene: TRBJ2-2
d_gene: .
abundance: .
v_gene: TRBV30

CDR3nt: TGTGCCAGCAGCACGAGGATGGACAGGGTGGTTACCGGGGAGCTGTTTTTT
CDR3aa: CASSTRMDRVVTGELFF
j_gene: TRBJ2-2
d_gene: TRBD1
abundance: .
v_gene: TRBV11-2

CDR3nt: TGTGCCAGCAGTTTCCCAGCTCAAGAGACCCAGTACTTC
CDR3aa: CASSFPAQETQYF
j_gene: TRBJ2-5
d_gene: .
abundance: .
v_gene: TRBV28

CDR3nt: TGTGCCAGCAGCTCACCTCGATGGGGGGGGAAATCTTTCTTT
CDR3aa: CASSSPRWGGKSFF
j_gene: TRBJ1-1
d_gene: .
abundance: .
v_gene: TRBV11-2

CDR3nt: TGTGCTAGTGGTTTGGGATCAGGCAGAGAGACCCAGTACTTC
CDR3aa: CASGLGSGRETQYF
j_gene: TRBJ2-5
d_gene: .
abundance: .
v_gene: TRBV12-5

CDR3nt: TGTGCCTGGACGTTGGACACAGATACGCAGTATTTT
CDR3aa: CAWTLDTDTQYF
j_gene: TRBJ2-3
d_gene: .
abundance: .
v_gene: TRBV30

CDR3nt: TGCGCCAGCAGCTTGTCGGGGGCGGAGACCCAGTACTTC
CDR3aa: CASSLSGAETQYF
j_gene: TRBJ2-5
d_gene: .
abundance: .
v_gene: TRBV5-1

CDR3nt: TGTGCCAGCAGTGTAGGTACAGGGACAACTAATGAAAAACTGTTTTTT
CDR3aa: CASSVGTGTTNEKLFF
j_gene: TRBJ1-4
d_gene: .
abundance: .
v_gene: TRBV25-1

CDR3nt: TGTGCCAGCAGTGAAGAGGGCGGTGGGGGAGGCTACACCTTC
CDR3aa: CASSEEGGGGGYTF
j_gene: TRBJ1-2
d_gene: .
abundance: .
v_gene: TRBV6-1